Following are 14 T cell receptor beta chains from one sample sequenced in a study of graft-versus-host responses after intestinal transplantation. Generated by immunoSEQ multiplex PCR, the TCRdb table keeps only in-frame clones and is missing some. There are about 4,300 clones in the sample; 76% occur only once, and about 16% lies in the top ten. Processing was applied to graft tissue in order to liberate intraepithelial and lamina propria lymphocytes. The input for sequencing was ileum tissue, taken about 340 days after intestinal transplantation. The receptor set was obtained from a human patient who received an intestinal transplant, so some T cells may come from the graft donor.

For the CDR3, the DNA is TGTGCCAGCAGTCCCTCGACTCGTAGCACAGATACGCAGTATTTT. Translated, it gives CASSPSTRSTDTQYF. The rearrangement joins TRBV27 to TRBJ2-3; D is undetermined. The CDR3 contains 15 residues. Germline CDR1 MNHEY, CDR2 SMNVEV (reference sequence). V lost 5 bases and J lost 0, with 12 bases in between.

The chain recombines TRBV27 with TRBJ1-2; D is unresolved. Germline V CDR1 and CDR2: MNHEY, SMNVEV (reference sequence). V dropped 3 bases and J dropped 4 bases, with 18 bases sitting between them. There are 16 residues in the CDR3. The DNA for the CDR3 is TGTGCCAGCAGTTTCGCCCGGACTAGAGGACCCTATGGCTACACCTTC. Translated, it gives CASSFARTRGPYGYTF.

The V call is TRBV6-5, the J call TRBJ1-2; perhaps TRBD1 as D (5 bases). The ends were cut back, 6 bases at V and 0 bases at J, with 5 bases in the middle. The V gene's germline CDR1 is MNHEY and CDR2 SVGAGI. CDR3 length equals 12 residues. CDR3 residues: CASRQANYGYTF. For the CDR3, the DNA is TGTGCCAGCAGACAGGCTAACTATGGCTACACCTTC.

This clone was counted a single time. This chain uses TRBV2 with TRBJ2-7; the match to TRBD1 covers 7 bases. The ends lost 5 bases at V and 2 bases at J; junction bases unmatched: 9. This CDR3 is built from 15 residues. From germline, CDR1 is SNHLY and CDR2 FYNNEI. The CDR3 coding sequence is TGTGCCAGCAGTCCTACGGGACAGATCCCCTACGAGCAGTACTTC. Translating gives CASSPTGQIPYEQYF.

The chain links TRBV6-7 to TRBJ2-7, with TRBD1 matching over 10 bases. TRBV6-7 is placed among ORFs of uncertain function. Trimming took 5 bases from V and 5 from J; bases not matched to a gene: 9. The length of the CDR3 is 15 residues. DNA of the CDR3: TGTGCCAGCAGTCCCGGGACAGGGGATGCCCACGAGCAGTACTTC. Its translation is CASSPGTGDAHEQYF.

Of note for this clone: Other DNA sequences in the same sample also yield this CDR3. In DNA form, the CDR3 reads TGTGCCAGCAGCTTGGGAGGGACGAACACCGGGGAGCTGTTTTTT. Its protein is CASSLGGTNTGELFF. The gene calls are TRBV5-6 and TRBJ2-2; perhaps TRBD2 as D (5 bases). V gave up 0 bases and J gave up 0 bases, with 6 bases separating them. This CDR3 is 15 amino acids long. Germline values: CDR1 SGHDT, CDR2 YYEEEE.

This chain joins TRBV28 and TRBJ2-7; 7 bases fit TRBD1. The CDR3 covers 14 residues. Trimming took 5 bases from V and 3 from J; bases not matched to a gene: 7. Germline CDR1 is MDHEN and CDR2 is SYDVKM. CDR3 protein: CASSGTDVGYEQYF. CDR3 DNA sequence: TGTGCCAGCAGTGGGACAGATGTGGGCTACGAGCAGTACTTC.

V usage is TRBV5-1 and J usage is TRBJ2-5, with D unresolved. The CDR3 contains 14 residues. CDR1 is SGHRS and CDR2 is YFSETQ in the germline V gene. V was shortened by 4 bases and J by 0 bases, with 10 bases between the two germline ends. CDR3 sequence reads: CASSPTQHQETQYF. In DNA form, the CDR3 reads TGCGCCAGCAGCCCCACACAGCACCAAGAGACCCAGTACTTC.

The table lists this clone with a few counts. The chain employs TRBV7-8 and TRBJ1-4; D uncertain. V lost 4 bases, J lost 8 bases, and 14 bases lay in between. Germline CDR1 reads SGHVS; CDR2 reads FQNEAQ. The CDR3 extends over 14 amino acids. The CDR3 is CASSYLVGGEKLFF. CDR3 coding DNA: TGTGCCAGCAGCTATCTTGTGGGAGGGGAAAAACTGTTTTTT.

The V gene is TRBV6-5, the J gene TRBJ1-2, with D unclear. Trimming removed 5 bases from V and 8 bases from J, with 15 bases in between. The germline V gene has CDR1 MNHEY and CDR2 SVGAGI. The CDR3 runs to 13 residues. CDR3 in amino acids: CASSKAPGGGYTF. The CDR3 coding sequence is TGTGCCAGCAGTAAAGCGCCCGGCGGCGGCTACACCTTC.

This chain uses TRBV21-1 with TRBJ2-1; TRBD2, the D gene given by the table, was not confirmed from the DNA. TRBV21-1 is noted as a pseudogene. The CDR3 is 16 residues long. The CDR3 DNA sequence: TGTGCCAGCAGCCGACCGACTAGCGGGGTTTACAATGAGCAGTTCTTC. It yields the protein CASSRPTSGVYNEQFF.

This chain uses TRBV19 with TRBJ1-2; 8 bases agree with TRBD1. This CDR3 has 15 residues. Germline-derived CDR1 and CDR2 are LNHDA and SQIVND (reference sequence). V shed 5 bases, J shed 2 bases, and the junction held 7 bases outside the gene matches. The CDR3 DNA reads as TGTGCCAGTAGTGCGCCCCGGACAGGGAACTATGGCTACACCTTC. Its translation is CASSAPRTGNYGYTF.

The V call is TRBV4-1, the J call TRBJ1-4; TRBD1 matches at 8 bases. The V and J ends lost 2 bases and 0 bases, in that order; junction bases with no gene match: 2. Germline V CDR1 and CDR2: MGHRA, YSYEKL. CDR3 size: 16 residues. CDR3 in DNA: TGCGCCAGCAGCCAAACAGGGGGAACAACTAATGAAAAACTGTTTTTT. This gives the protein CASSQTGGTTNEKLFF.

The rearrangement joins TRBV5-1 to TRBJ2-7, with D uncertain. Germline V gene sequence: CDR1 SGHRS, CDR2 YFSETQ. The CDR3 consists of 14 residues. Trimming removed 3 bases at V and 0 bases at J, with 10 bases between. The CDR3: CASSSGYTSYEQYF. The CDR3 DNA follows: TGCGCCAGCAGCTCAGGTTACACCTCCTACGAGCAGTACTTC.